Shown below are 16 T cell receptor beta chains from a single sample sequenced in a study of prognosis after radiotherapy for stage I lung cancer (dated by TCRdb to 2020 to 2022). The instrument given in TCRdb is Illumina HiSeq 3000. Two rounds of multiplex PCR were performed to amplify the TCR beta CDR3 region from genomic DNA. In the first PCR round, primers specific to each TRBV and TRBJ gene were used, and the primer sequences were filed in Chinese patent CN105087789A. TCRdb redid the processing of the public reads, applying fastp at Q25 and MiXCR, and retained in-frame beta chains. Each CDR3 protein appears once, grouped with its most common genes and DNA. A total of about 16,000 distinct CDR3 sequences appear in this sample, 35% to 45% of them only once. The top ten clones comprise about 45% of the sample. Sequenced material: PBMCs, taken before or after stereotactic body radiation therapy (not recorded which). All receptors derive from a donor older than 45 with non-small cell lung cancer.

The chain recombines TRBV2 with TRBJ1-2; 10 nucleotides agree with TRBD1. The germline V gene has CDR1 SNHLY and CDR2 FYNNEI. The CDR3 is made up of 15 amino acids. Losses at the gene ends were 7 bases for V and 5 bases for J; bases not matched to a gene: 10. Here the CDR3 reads CASTVRQGAWYGYTF. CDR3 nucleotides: TGTGCCAGCACTGTCAGACAGGGGGCGTGGTATGGCTACACCTTC.

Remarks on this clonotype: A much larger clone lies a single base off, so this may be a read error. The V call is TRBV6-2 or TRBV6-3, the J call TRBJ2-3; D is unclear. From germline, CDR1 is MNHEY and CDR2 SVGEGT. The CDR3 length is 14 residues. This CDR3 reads CVSTSTASTDTQYF. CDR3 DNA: TGTGTCAGCACGTCGACCGCCTCCACAGATACGCAGTATTTT.

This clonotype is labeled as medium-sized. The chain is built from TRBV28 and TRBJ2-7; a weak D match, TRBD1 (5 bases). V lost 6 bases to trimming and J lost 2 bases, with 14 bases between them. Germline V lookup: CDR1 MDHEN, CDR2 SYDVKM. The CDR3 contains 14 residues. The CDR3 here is CASRIQGAPYEQYF. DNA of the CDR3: TGTGCCAGCAGGATTCAAGGGGCCCCCTACGAGCAGTACTTC.

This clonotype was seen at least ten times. DNA for the CDR3: TGTGCCAGCACGTCACAGTCTGATAATTCACCCCTCCACTTT. Protein sequence: CASTSQSDNSPLHF. The chain recombines TRBV7-9 with TRBJ1-6; D call uncertain. CDR3 length equals 14 residues. V dropped 7 bases and J dropped 5 bases, with 12 bases sitting between them. Germline V gene data show CDR1 as SEHNR and CDR2 as FQNEAQ (reference sequence).

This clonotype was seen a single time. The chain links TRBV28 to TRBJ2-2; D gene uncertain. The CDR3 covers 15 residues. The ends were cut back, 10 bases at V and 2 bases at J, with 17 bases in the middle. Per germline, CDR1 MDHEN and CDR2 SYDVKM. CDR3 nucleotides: TGTGCCAACACCCGTGGGGTTGGAAACACCGGGGAGCTGTTTTTT. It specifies CANTRGVGNTGELFF.

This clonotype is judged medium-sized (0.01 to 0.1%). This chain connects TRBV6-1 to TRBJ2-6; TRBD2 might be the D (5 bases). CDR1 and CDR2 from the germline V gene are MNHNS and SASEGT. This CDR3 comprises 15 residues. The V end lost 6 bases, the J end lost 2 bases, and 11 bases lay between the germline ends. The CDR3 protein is CASRPPRAGANVLTF. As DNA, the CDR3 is TGTGCCAGCAGACCCCCGCGGGCTGGGGCCAACGTCCTGACTTTC.

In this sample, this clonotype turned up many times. The CDR3 nucleotides are TGTGCCAGCACCCCAGGGACAGACAACTATGGCTACACCTTC. Translating it yields CASTPGTDNYGYTF. The V gene is TRBV7-9, the J gene TRBJ1-2, with 7 bases that match TRBD1. This CDR3 spans 14 amino acids. Germline V gene data show CDR1 as SEHNR and CDR2 as FQNEAQ (reference sequence). Trimming cost V 7 bases and J 2 bases; bases outside gene matches: 7.

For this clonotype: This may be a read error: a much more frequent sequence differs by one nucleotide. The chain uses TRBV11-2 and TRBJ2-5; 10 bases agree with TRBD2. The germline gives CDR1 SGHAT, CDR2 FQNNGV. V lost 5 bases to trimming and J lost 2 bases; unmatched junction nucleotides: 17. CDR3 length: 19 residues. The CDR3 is CASSHKGTSVGRSQETQYF. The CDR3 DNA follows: TGTGCCAGCAGCCACAAAGGGACTAGCGTGGGAAGATCGCAAGAGACCCAGTACTTC.

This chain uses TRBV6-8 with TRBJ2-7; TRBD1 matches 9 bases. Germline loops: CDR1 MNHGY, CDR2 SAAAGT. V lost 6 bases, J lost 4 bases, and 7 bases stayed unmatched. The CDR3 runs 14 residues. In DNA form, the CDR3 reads TGTGCCAGCAGCCTAAGACAGGGGGTGTACGAGCAGTACTTC. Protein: CASSLRQGVYEQYF.

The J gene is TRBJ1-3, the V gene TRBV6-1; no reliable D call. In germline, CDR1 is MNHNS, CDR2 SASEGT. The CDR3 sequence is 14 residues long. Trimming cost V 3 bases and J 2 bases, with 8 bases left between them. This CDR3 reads CASSEWATGNTIYF. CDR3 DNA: TGTGCCAGCAGTGAGTGGGCAACTGGAAACACCATATATTTT.

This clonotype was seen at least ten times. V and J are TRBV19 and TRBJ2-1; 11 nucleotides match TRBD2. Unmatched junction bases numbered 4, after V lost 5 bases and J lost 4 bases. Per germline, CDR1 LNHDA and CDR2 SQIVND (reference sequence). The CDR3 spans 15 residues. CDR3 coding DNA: TGTGCCAGTAGTCCTGGACTAGCGGGTTACAATGAGCAGTTCTTC. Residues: CASSPGLAGYNEQFF.

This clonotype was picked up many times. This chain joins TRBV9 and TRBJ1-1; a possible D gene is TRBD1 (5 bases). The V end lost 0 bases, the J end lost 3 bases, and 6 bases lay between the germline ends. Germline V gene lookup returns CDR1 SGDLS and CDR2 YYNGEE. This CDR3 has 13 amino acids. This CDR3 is CASSVGGDTEAFF. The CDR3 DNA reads TGTGCCAGCAGCGTAGGAGGGGACACTGAAGCTTTCTTT.

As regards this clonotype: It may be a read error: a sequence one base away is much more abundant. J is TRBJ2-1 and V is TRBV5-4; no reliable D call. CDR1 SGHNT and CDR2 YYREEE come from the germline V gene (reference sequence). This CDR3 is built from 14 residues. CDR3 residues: CASSPQKGYNGQFF. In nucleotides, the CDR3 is TGTGCCAGCAGCCCCCAGAAGGGCTACAATGGGCAGTTCTTC.

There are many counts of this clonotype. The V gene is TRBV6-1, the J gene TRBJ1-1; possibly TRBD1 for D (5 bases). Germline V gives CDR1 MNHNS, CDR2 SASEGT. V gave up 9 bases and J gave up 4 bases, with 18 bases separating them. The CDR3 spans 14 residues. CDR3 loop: CASKGTGEGTEAFF. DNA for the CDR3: TGTGCCAGTAAGGGTACGGGGGAGGGCACTGAAGCTTTCTTT.

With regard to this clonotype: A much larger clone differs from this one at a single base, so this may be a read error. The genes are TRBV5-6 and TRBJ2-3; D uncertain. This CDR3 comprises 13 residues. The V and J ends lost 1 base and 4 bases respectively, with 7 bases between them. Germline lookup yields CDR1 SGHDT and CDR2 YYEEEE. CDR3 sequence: CASSLRCADTQYF. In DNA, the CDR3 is TGTGCCAGCAGCTTGAGGTGCGCAGATACGCAGTATTTT.

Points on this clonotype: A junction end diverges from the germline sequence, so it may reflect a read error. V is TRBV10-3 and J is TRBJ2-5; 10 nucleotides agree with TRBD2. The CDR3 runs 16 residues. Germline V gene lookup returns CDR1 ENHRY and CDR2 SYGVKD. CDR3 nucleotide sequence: TGTGCCATCGGTGAGTCTTCTAGCGGGAGACAAGAGACCCAGTACTTC. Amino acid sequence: CAIGESSSGRQETQYF.